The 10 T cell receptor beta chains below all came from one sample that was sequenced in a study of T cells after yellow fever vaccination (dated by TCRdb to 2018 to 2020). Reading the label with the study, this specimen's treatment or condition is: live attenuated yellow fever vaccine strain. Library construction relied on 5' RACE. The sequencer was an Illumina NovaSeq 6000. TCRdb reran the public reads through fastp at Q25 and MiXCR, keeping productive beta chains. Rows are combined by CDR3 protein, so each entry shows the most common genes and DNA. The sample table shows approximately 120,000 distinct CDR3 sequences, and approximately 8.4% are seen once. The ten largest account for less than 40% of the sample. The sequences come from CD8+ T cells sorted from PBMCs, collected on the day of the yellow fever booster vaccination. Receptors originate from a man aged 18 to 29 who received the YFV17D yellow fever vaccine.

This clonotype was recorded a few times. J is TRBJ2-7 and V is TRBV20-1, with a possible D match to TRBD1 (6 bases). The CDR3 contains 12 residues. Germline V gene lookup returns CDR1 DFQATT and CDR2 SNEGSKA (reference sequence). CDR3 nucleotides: TGCAGCGCTCGGTCGGACAGTTCCCAGCAGTACTTC. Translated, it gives CSARSDSSQQYF.

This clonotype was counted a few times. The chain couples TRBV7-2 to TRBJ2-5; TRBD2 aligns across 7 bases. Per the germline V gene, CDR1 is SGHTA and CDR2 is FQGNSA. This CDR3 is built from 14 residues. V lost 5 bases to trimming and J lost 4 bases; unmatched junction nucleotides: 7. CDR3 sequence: CASSPGIAGETQYF. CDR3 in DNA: TGTGCCAGCAGCCCCGGAATAGCGGGAGAGACCCAGTACTTC.

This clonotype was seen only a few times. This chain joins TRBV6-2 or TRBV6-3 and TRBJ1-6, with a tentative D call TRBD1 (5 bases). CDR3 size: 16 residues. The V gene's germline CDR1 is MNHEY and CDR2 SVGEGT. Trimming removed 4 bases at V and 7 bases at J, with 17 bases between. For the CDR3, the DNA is TGTGCCAGCAGTTCCCCGATTGGGACGGGAAATTCACCCCTCCACTTT. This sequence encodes CASSSPIGTGNSPLHF.

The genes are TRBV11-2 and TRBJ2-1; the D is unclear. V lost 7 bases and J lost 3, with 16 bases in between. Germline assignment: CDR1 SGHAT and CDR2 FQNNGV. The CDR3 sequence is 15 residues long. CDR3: CASTGWGVDYNEQFF. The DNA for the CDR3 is TGTGCCAGCACCGGATGGGGTGTCGACTACAATGAGCAGTTCTTC.

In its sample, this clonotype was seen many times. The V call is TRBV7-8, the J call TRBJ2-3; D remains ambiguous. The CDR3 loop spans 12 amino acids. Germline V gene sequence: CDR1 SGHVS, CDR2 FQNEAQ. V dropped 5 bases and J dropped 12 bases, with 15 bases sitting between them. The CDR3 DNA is TGTGCCAGCAGCCCGTCGGGCCCTTTTCAGTATTTT. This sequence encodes CASSPSGPFQYF.

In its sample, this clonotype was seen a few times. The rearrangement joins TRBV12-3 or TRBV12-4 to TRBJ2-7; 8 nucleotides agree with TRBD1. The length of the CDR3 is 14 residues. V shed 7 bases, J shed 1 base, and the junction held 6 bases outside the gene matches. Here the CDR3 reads CASNSGQESYEQYF. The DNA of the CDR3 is TGTGCCAGCAACTCGGGACAGGAATCCTACGAGCAGTACTTC.

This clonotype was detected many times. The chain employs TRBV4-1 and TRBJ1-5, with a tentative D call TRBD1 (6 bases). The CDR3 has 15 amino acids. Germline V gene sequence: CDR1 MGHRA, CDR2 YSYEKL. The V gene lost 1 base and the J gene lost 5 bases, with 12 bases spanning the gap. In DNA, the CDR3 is TGCGCCAGCAGCCAAGCGAGGGGGGGATATCAGCCCCAGCATTTT. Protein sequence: CASSQARGGYQPQHF.

The CDR3 sequence is CATSRGASGANVLTF. CDR3 DNA: TGTGCCACCAGCAGAGGAGCCTCTGGGGCCAACGTCCTGACTTTC. V and J are TRBV15 and TRBJ2-6; D gene ambiguous. Germline V gene sequence: CDR1 LNHNV, CDR2 YYDKDF (reference sequence). V lost 1 base and J lost 0, with 4 bases in between. The CDR3 is 15 amino acids.

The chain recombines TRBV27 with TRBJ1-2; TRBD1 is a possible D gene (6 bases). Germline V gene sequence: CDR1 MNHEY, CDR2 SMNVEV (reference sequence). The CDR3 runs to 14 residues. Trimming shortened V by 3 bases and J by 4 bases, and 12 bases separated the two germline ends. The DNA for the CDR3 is TGTGCCAGCAGTTTGGAGGGGGTAGGCTATGGCTACACCTTC. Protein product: CASSLEGVGYGYTF.

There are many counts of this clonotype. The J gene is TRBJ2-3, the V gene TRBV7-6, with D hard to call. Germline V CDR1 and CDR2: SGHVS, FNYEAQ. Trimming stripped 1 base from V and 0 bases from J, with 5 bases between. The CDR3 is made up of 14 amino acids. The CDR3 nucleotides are TGTGCCAGCAGCTTAGAACTTAGCACAGATACGCAGTATTTT. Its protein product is CASSLELSTDTQYF.